The rows below give T cell receptor beta chains drawn from one sample of a study of cytomegalovirus exposure and HLA in healthy donors. Sequencing was performed with immunoSEQ multiplex PCR; in TCRdb, only in-frame clones are kept and a portion is missing. The data show hundreds of thousands of clones, with 70% to 90% seen just once and around 1.3% held by the top ten. Sample: PBMCs. The receptor source for this set is a woman in her twenties or thirties in good health and CMV-seropositive. CDR3s include the opening cysteine and the closing phenylalanine or tryptophan. The order of the fields is V gene, CDR3 length, J gene, D gene, clone size, CDR3 DNA, CDR3 protein. D genes are given only for firm matches. Not every row has a clone size; where given, it reads once, few, many or a size class.

V: TRBV29-1
length: 14
J: TRBJ2-7
D: TRBD2
size: .
DNA: TGCAGCGTTGAAGGAATAGCGGGATTATACGAGCAGTACTTC
CDR3: CSVEGIAGLYEQYF

V: TRBV5-8
length: 17
J: TRBJ2-7
D: TRBD1
size: .
DNA: TGTGCCAGCAGCCAACGGATAACAGGGGACAGCGCCTACGAGCAGTACTTC
CDR3: CASSQRITGDSAYEQYF

V: TRBV30
length: 15
J: TRBJ2-3
D: .
size: .
DNA: TGTGCCTGGGCTTGGGGACATTTTAATGCAGATACGCAGTATTTT
CDR3: CAWAWGHFNADTQYF

V: TRBV29-1
length: 12
J: TRBJ2-1
D: .
size: .
DNA: TGCAGCGTGGGCTACTCAGACAATGAGCAGTTCTTC
CDR3: CSVGYSDNEQFF

V: TRBV7-6
length: 15
J: TRBJ2-7
D: TRBD1
size: .
DNA: TGTGCCAGCAGCCGTGGACAGGGGGCTACCTACGAGCAGTACTTC
CDR3: CASSRGQGATYEQYF

V: TRBV13
length: 14
J: TRBJ2-3
D: .
size: .
DNA: TGTGCCAGCAGCTTTGTGGGGGCGAGAGATACGCAGTATTTT
CDR3: CASSFVGARDTQYF

V: TRBV4-1
length: 15
J: TRBJ2-7
D: .
size: once
DNA: TGCGCCAGCAGCCGACGACGGCAGGGTGACTACGAGCAGTACTTC
CDR3: CASSRRRQGDYEQYF

V: TRBV14
length: 13
J: TRBJ2-1
D: .
size: .
DNA: TGTGCCAGCAGCCAAATAGCGCGGGGTGAGCAGTTCTTC
CDR3: CASSQIARGEQFF

V: TRBV27
length: 15
J: TRBJ2-1
D: .
size: .
DNA: TGTGCCAGCAGTTTCTCTTATTCGCAGAACAATGAGCAGTTCTTC
CDR3: CASSFSYSQNNEQFF

V: TRBV18
length: 15
J: TRBJ2-2
D: .
size: once
DNA: TGTGCCAGCTCACCCAGAACCCCTAGCTCCGGGGAGCTGTTTTTT
CDR3: CASSPRTPSSGELFF

V: TRBV14
length: 14
J: TRBJ2-7
D: .
size: .
DNA: TGTGCCAGCAGCCAGTATAGGTCAGGCTACGAGCAGTACTTC
CDR3: CASSQYRSGYEQYF

V: TRBV2
length: 12
J: TRBJ1-1
D: .
size: .
DNA: TGTGCCAGCTTTGACAGTGACACTGAAGCTTTCTTT
CDR3: CASFDSDTEAFF

V: TRBV30
length: 14
J: TRBJ1-2
D: .
size: .
DNA: TGTGCCTGGAGGGGGGGGACTTCCCGTTATGGCTACACCTTC
CDR3: CAWRGGTSRYGYTF

V: TRBV13
length: 15
J: TRBJ2-1
D: .
size: .
DNA: TGTGCCAGCAGCTTAGGGGGCCATCCGAGTGGTGAGCAGTTCTTC
CDR3: CASSLGGHPSGEQFF

V: TRBV15
length: 15
J: TRBJ2-3
D: .
size: .
DNA: TGTGCCACCAGCAGAGTTGCGGGACCCCAAGATACGCAGTATTTT
CDR3: CATSRVAGPQDTQYF

V: TRBV4-1
length: 16
J: TRBJ2-7
D: TRBD2
size: .
DNA: TGCGCCAGCAGCTCTCCGACTAGCGGGGGCTCCTACGAGCAGTACTTC
CDR3: CASSSPTSGGSYEQYF

V: TRBV30
length: 15
J: TRBJ1-5
D: .
size: few
DNA: TGTGCCTGGGGGGGGGCACCGGGAAGTAATCAGCCCCAGCATTTT
CDR3: CAWGGAPGSNQPQHF

V: TRBV21-1
length: 14
J: TRBJ2-1
D: .
size: .
DNA: TGTGCCAGCAGCAAAGATGAGGACAGCAATGAGCAGTTCTTC
CDR3: CASSKDEDSNEQFF

V: TRBV5-4
length: 15
J: TRBJ2-1
D: TRBD2
size: .
DNA: TGTGCCAGCAGCCCCCTAGCGGGAGTCTACAATGAGCAGTTCTTC
CDR3: CASSPLAGVYNEQFF

V: TRBV6-1
length: 14
J: TRBJ2-5
D: .
size: .
DNA: TGTGCCAGCAGGGAGCGCGGACTCTCAGAGACCCAGTACTTC
CDR3: CASRERGLSETQYF

V: TRBV6-6
length: 14
J: TRBJ1-4
D: .
size: .
DNA: TGTGCCAGCAGGCAGCAGGGTAATAATGAAAAACTGTTTTTT
CDR3: CASRQQGNNEKLFF

V: TRBV9
length: 16
J: TRBJ2-3
D: .
size: .
DNA: TGTGCCAGCAGCGTATCGGGCGGGCCTAGCACAGATACGCAGTATTTT
CDR3: CASSVSGGPSTDTQYF

V: TRBV7-9
length: 13
J: TRBJ2-1
D: .
size: .
DNA: TGTGCCAGCAGCTTAGCTTTAGGGGATGAGCAGTTCTTC
CDR3: CASSLALGDEQFF

V: TRBV27
length: 14
J: TRBJ2-2
D: .
size: few
DNA: TGTGCCAGCAGCTCACACGACTACACCGGGGAGCTGTTTTTT
CDR3: CASSSHDYTGELFF

V: TRBV6-1
length: 13
J: TRBJ1-5
D: .
size: .
DNA: TGTGCCAGCAGTTCTACAGGGTTTGGGCCCCAGCATTTT
CDR3: CASSSTGFGPQHF

V: TRBV9
length: 13
J: TRBJ2-3
D: .
size: .
DNA: TGTGCCAGCAGCGTATCAAACACAGATACGCAGTATTTT
CDR3: CASSVSNTDTQYF

V: TRBV27
length: 17
J: TRBJ2-7
D: TRBD1
size: .
DNA: TGTGCCAGCAGTCCTACAAGCCGGACAGGGGAGAACTACGAGCAGTACTTC
CDR3: CASSPTSRTGENYEQYF

V: TRBV29-1
length: 13
J: TRBJ1-1
D: .
size: .
DNA: TGCAGCGTCGCGTCGCAGGGGAACACTGAAGCTTTCTTT
CDR3: CSVASQGNTEAFF

V: TRBV2
length: 14
J: TRBJ1-2
D: TRBD1
size: few
DNA: TGTGCCAGCAGGAGGACAGGGGCGAACTATGGCTACACCTTC
CDR3: CASRRTGANYGYTF

V: TRBV6-6
length: 13
J: TRBJ2-7
D: .
size: many
DNA: TGTGCCAGCAGCGACTCGAGGGGGGGCGAGCAGTACTTC
CDR3: CASSDSRGGEQYF

V: TRBV19
length: 15
J: TRBJ1-4
D: .
size: .
DNA: TGTGCCAGTAGGTTCTCCGGAGCAACTAATGAAAAACTGTTTTTT
CDR3: CASRFSGATNEKLFF

V: TRBV19
length: 15
J: TRBJ2-1
D: .
size: .
DNA: TGTGCCAGTAGTATGGTAGGGGTCACCTACAATGAGCAGTTCTTC
CDR3: CASSMVGVTYNEQFF

V: TRBV27
length: 15
J: TRBJ2-3
D: .
size: .
DNA: TGTGCCAGCAGCAACCAAGGACAGAGCACAGATACGCAGTATTTT
CDR3: CASSNQGQSTDTQYF

V: TRBV19
length: 14
J: TRBJ2-1
D: TRBD2
size: .
DNA: TGTGCCACGATGGGGGGGAGCTCCTACAATGAGCAGTTCTTC
CDR3: CATMGGSSYNEQFF

V: TRBV4-2
length: 14
J: TRBJ2-1
D: TRBD1
size: .
DNA: TGTGCCAGCAGCCAGGGACAGGGGGGAAATGAGCAGTTCTTC
CDR3: CASSQGQGGNEQFF

V: TRBV30
length: 14
J: TRBJ2-1
D: TRBD2
size: .
DNA: TGTGCCTGGAGTGCCCTAGCGGGATACAATGAGCAGTTCTTC
CDR3: CAWSALAGYNEQFF

V: TRBV11-2
length: 18
J: TRBJ2-7
D: TRBD2
size: .
DNA: TGTGCCAGCAGCTTAGTGAGTAGCGGGAGGTCCCACACCTACGAGCAGTACTTC
CDR3: CASSLVSSGRSHTYEQYF

V: TRBV7-7
length: 13
J: TRBJ2-1
D: .
size: .
DNA: TGTGCTAGCAGCTTGGGGCAGTACAATGAGCAGTTCTTC
CDR3: CASSLGQYNEQFF

V: TRBV27
length: 16
J: TRBJ2-3
D: .
size: once
DNA: TGTGCCAGCAGTCAACTGGACAGAGGGTTTCCAGATACGCAGTATTTT
CDR3: CASSQLDRGFPDTQYF

V: TRBV4-1
length: 13
J: TRBJ1-5
D: .
size: .
DNA: TGCGCCAGCAGCCAAGTACTAGATCAGCCCCAGCATTTT
CDR3: CASSQVLDQPQHF

V: TRBV5-1
length: 14
J: TRBJ2-7
D: .
size: .
DNA: TGCGCCAGCAGCTTGGACAGGAGAGCCTACGAGCAGTACTTC
CDR3: CASSLDRRAYEQYF

V: TRBV7-3
length: 14
J: TRBJ1-3
D: .
size: .
DNA: TGTGCCAGCAGCCCGGGGGGCGCCGGAAACACCATATATTTT
CDR3: CASSPGGAGNTIYF

V: TRBV6-1
length: 13
J: TRBJ1-2
D: TRBD1
size: few
DNA: TGTGCCAGCAGTGCCGGGACAGGGTATGGCTACACCTTC
CDR3: CASSAGTGYGYTF

V: TRBV28
length: 13
J: TRBJ2-7
D: .
size: .
DNA: TGTGCCAGCAAAACAGGGTCGACCTACGAGCAGTACTTC
CDR3: CASKTGSTYEQYF

V: TRBV7-9
length: 15
J: TRBJ2-2
D: TRBD2
size: .
DNA: TGTGCCAGCAGCGGGGCCCCGCGGGGGGGCGGGGAGCTGTTTTTT
CDR3: CASSGAPRGGGELFF

V: TRBV13
length: 14
J: TRBJ1-4
D: TRBD1
size: .
DNA: TGTGCCAGCAGACGACAGGGGGTAGATGAAAAACTGTTTTTT
CDR3: CASRRQGVDEKLFF

V: TRBV10-2
length: 16
J: TRBJ2-1
D: TRBD2
size: .
DNA: TGCGCCAGCGGGGGACTAGCGGGAGTGGGGATCAATGAGCAGTTCTTC
CDR3: CASGGLAGVGINEQFF

V: TRBV5-1
length: 15
J: TRBJ1-1
D: TRBD1
size: .
DNA: TGCGCCAGCAGCTTCGGGGACAGGGAGGACACTGAAGCTTTCTTT
CDR3: CASSFGDREDTEAFF

V: TRBV7-9
length: 15
J: TRBJ2-1
D: TRBD2
size: .
DNA: TGTGCCAGCAGCCCCCCGGGACTAGCGACGAATGAGCAGTTCTTC
CDR3: CASSPPGLATNEQFF

V: TRBV5-1
length: 16
J: TRBJ2-3
D: .
size: .
DNA: TGCGCCAGCAGCCGAGGGTCCGGTTCTAGCACAGATACGCAGTATTTT
CDR3: CASSRGSGSSTDTQYF

V: TRBV5-6
length: 14
J: TRBJ1-2
D: .
size: few
DNA: TGTGCCAGCAGATTGGGACACACCAACTATGGCTACACCTTC
CDR3: CASRLGHTNYGYTF

V: TRBV28
length: 15
J: TRBJ1-1
D: .
size: .
DNA: TGTGCCAGTTCTACCTGGAGCCCGGGTGGCACTGAAGCTTTCTTT
CDR3: CASSTWSPGGTEAFF

V: TRBV27
length: 14
J: TRBJ2-7
D: .
size: .
DNA: TGTGCCAGCAGTCTAATGGGGCCATCCTACGAGCAGTACTTC
CDR3: CASSLMGPSYEQYF

V: TRBV14
length: 13
J: TRBJ2-1
D: TRBD2
size: .
DNA: TGTGCCAGCAGCCAACCACTAGCGGGTGAGCAGTTCTTC
CDR3: CASSQPLAGEQFF